This T cell receptor beta chain emerged from a study of shared clonotypes between healthy human individuals. Study overall: There were three CD4 naive, three CD4 memory, two CD8 naive and one CD8 memory plates per donor. Study-level findings and limits: A few donors showed sharing of about 4.8% of naive CD4 clonotypes.

The CDR3 covers 16 residues. CDR1 is LNHDA and CDR2 is SQIVND in the germline V gene (reference sequence). Losses at the gene ends were 5 bases for V and 6 bases for J; bases not matched to a gene: 14. The assay was immunoSEQ multiplex PCR, and TCRdb's table has in-frame clones only and misses some. Of millions of clones in the sample, roughly 96% were seen once. With regard to this clone: As yet, its antigen is unknown.

Donors were healthy HIV-negative adults without recent acute infections or vaccinations. The chain carries TRBV19 and TRBJ2-7; 9 bases are shared with TRBD1. The sample taken for sequencing was naive CD4+ T cells sorted from blood. Subset defined: CD45RA+ positively selected. This clonotype originated in a man younger than 30 in good health. The CDR3 here is CASSRPTGGSSGEQYF. The CDR3, as DNA: TGTGCCAGTAGTCGCCCAACAGGGGGCTCGTCGGGCGAGCAGTACTTC.